This T cell receptor (beta chain) was documented in a study of long-term antiretroviral therapy in people with HIV. The libraries were made with immunoSEQ v3.0 at survey level. The repertoire was sequenced with immunoSEQ multiplex PCR; TCRdb's copy has only in-frame clones and lacks some. The sample lists 30,000 to 40,000 clones; about 96% were seen once. Regarding this clone: No antigen is known for it.

Germline CDR1 is LNHDA and CDR2 is SQIVND (reference sequence). This CDR3 has 14 residues. V was cut by 7 bases and J by 1 base, with 10 bases left in between. Study results and caveats: Possibly under older ART regimens, blood was drawn between about 2004 and 2017. Control repertoires displayed wider CDR3 length ranges than the HIV repertoires.

Sequenced material: unsorted PBMCs, taken 6.9 years after starting antiretroviral therapy. The clonotype was recovered from a young man with HIV. The V and J genes are TRBV19 and TRBJ2-2, with unresolved D. The CDR3 region is CASTPLQNTGELFF. CDR3 DNA: TGTGCCAGTACCCCACTCCAGAACACCGGGGAGCTGTTTTTT.